This TCR beta chain is from a study of CD8 T cells in ankylosing spondylitis. Study-wide findings and caveats: Disease-linked clones were found to be CD8+ and relatively rare in peripheral blood. According to the report, clones linked to the disease were significantly enriched in matched synovial fluid samples taken from ankylosing spondylitis patients.

As for this clonotype: Antigen specificity is unknown.

TCRdb ran MiXCR on the 5' RACE reads and lists one entry per CDR3 protein. The data show fewer than 250,000 distinct CDR3 sequences, roughly a tenth seen once. This clonotype was sampled from a male donor with ankylosing spondylitis or in good health (not recorded which). Sequencing input: blood, either unsorted or a sorted T cell fraction (not recorded which).

In DNA, the CDR3 is TGTGCCAGTAGTATCCAGCGGGAGCCCACAGATACGCAGTATTTT. This gives the protein CASSIQREPTDTQYF. V and J are TRBV19 and TRBJ2-3; 8 nucleotides line up with TRBD2. Losses at the gene ends were 3 bases for V and 2 bases for J; bases not matched to a gene: 4. Looked up from germline, CDR1 is LNHDA and CDR2 is SQIVND (reference sequence). The CDR3 spans 15 residues.